The T cell receptor beta chain described here comes from a study of identical twins. This clonotype was observed a few times. In TCRdb, the 5' RACE reads were re-called with MiXCR into one record per CDR3 protein. The top ten clones hold more than 0.8% of a sample with around 510,000 distinct CDR3 sequences, around an eighth of them seen once. V lost 7 bases and J lost 5, with 14 bases in between. CDR3 length: 13 residues. Another study also made use of these data, one on yellow fever vaccine responses in identical twins.

V usage is TRBV12-3 or TRBV12-4 and J usage is TRBJ1-2, with D possibly matching TRBD1 (5 bases). The sample comprised CD4+ T cells sorted from blood. This receptor was identified in a woman aged 18-29 years in good health. CDR3 DNA sequence: TGTGCCAGCACAGGAGGGGTTGTTTATGGCTACACCTTC. Residues: CASTGGVVYGYTF.